The next 28 T cell receptor beta chains were all read from a single sample in a study of OX40 agonist ivuxolimab in advanced cancers. This table comes from immunoSEQ multiplex PCR, and its TCRdb copy is limited to in-frame clones, with some not included. The sample has 85,000 to 100,000 clones; about 89% are singletons. The sequencing here drew on CD4+ or CD8+ T cells sorted from blood, taken in a trial of the OX40 agonist ivuxolimab. The receptors here all came from an adult with an advanced solid tumor such as melanoma, head and neck, liver or kidney cancer.

V and J are TRBV7-2 and TRBJ2-2; D gene ambiguous. Germline V gene data show CDR1 as SGHTA and CDR2 as FQGNSA. The CDR3 extends over 13 amino acids. V dropped 5 bases and J dropped 6 bases, with 10 bases sitting between them. Here the CDR3 reads CASSAFLAGELFF. The DNA of the CDR3 is TGTGCCAGCAGCGCCTTCTTAGCCGGGGAGCTGTTTTTT.

The gene calls are TRBV5-1 and TRBJ1-5; 9 bases line up with TRBD1. Germline loops: CDR1 SGHRS, CDR2 YFSETQ. This CDR3 region has 17 residues. The V and J ends lost 4 bases and 0 bases, in that order; junction bases with no gene match: 8. The CDR3 bases are TGCGCCAGCAGCCCGGGACAGGGTAGTAATAGCAATCAGCCCCAGCATTTT. It encodes CASSPGQGSNSNQPQHF.

This clone appeared a single time. The gene calls are TRBV6-4 and TRBJ1-2; D is possibly TRBD1 (6 bases). Trimming removed 3 bases from V and 3 bases from J, with 11 bases in between. From germline, CDR1 is MRHNA and CDR2 SNTAGT. The length of the CDR3 is 14 residues. The CDR3 nucleotides are TGTGCCAGCAGTGATAAGCAGGGGTACTATGGCTACACCTTC. The encoded protein is CASSDKQGYYGYTF.

The chain couples TRBV9 to TRBJ2-3, with TRBD2 matching over 13 bases. Germline lookup yields CDR1 SGDLS and CDR2 YYNGEE. The length of the CDR3 is 17 residues. J lost 0 bases, V lost 6 bases, and 7 bases had no gene match. CDR3 DNA: TGTGCCAGCACGGGACTAGCGGGAATCGAGAGCACAGATACGCAGTATTTT. It is translated as CASTGLAGIESTDTQYF.

Concerning this clone: The junction departs from germline at one end; a sequencing error may be responsible. The chain combines TRBV11-2 with TRBJ1-2, with a possible D match to TRBD1 (5 bases). Germline CDR1 SGHAT, CDR2 FQNNGV. There are 16 residues in the CDR3. The CDR3 nucleotides are TGTGCCAGCAGCCTAGAAAAGCAGGGAGTGTGGAGTGGCTACACCTTC. Encoded protein: CASSLEKQGVWSGYTF.

The chain combines TRBV5-1 with TRBJ2-5; D is unclear. With 5 bases removed from V and 1 base from J, the gap between germline ends came to 12 bases. Germline assignment: CDR1 SGHRS and CDR2 YFSETQ. The CDR3 totals 14 residues. The CDR3 DNA reads as TGCGCCAGCAGGTTGAGCCGAATCCAAGAGACCCAGTACTTC. This gives the protein CASRLSRIQETQYF. The entire variable domain, with the rest obtained from reference TRBV5-1 and TRBJ2-5, is as follows: KAGVTQTPRYLIKTRGQQVTLSCSPISGHRSVSWYQQTPGQGLQFLFEYFSETQRNKGNFPGRFSGRQFSNSRSEMNVSTLELGDSALYLCASRLSRIQETQYFGPGTRLLVL.

The rearrangement links TRBV12-5 to TRBJ1-4, with TRBD1 matching 9 bases. The CDR3 has 20 residues. Germline CDR1 reads LGHNT; CDR2 reads FRNRAP. Trimming cost V 0 bases and J 0 bases; bases outside gene matches: 11. CDR3 sequence reads: CASGLVRQGVWRATNEKLFF. The CDR3 coding sequence is TGTGCTAGTGGTTTGGTAAGACAGGGGGTCTGGAGGGCAACTAATGAAAAACTGTTTTTT. Full variable domain (outside the CDR3, taken from reference TRBV12-5 and TRBJ1-4): DARVTQTPRHKVTEMGQEVTMRCQPILGHNTVFWYRQTMMQGLELLAYFRNRAPLDDSGMPKDRFSAEMPDATLATLKIQPSEPRDSAVYFCASGLVRQGVWRATNEKLFFGSGTQLSVL.

A word on this clone: The sample has other DNA sequences that encode this CDR3 too. The CDR3 is CASSLGQGNYGYTF. The CDR3 DNA sequence: TGCGCCAGCAGCTTAGGGCAGGGGAACTATGGCTACACCTTC. This rearrangement joins TRBV5-1 to TRBJ1-2; D perhaps matches TRBD1 (6 bases). CDR3 size: 14 residues. Per the germline V gene, CDR1 is SGHRS and CDR2 is YFSETQ. V lost 2 bases to trimming and J lost 2 bases, with 10 bases between them.

The DNA of the CDR3 is TGTGCCAGCTCCGAAAGCCCCATGGACCGGAACACTGAAGCTTTCTTT. Its translation is CASSESPMDRNTEAFF. The rearrangement joins TRBV27 to TRBJ1-1; D ambiguous. Germline V gene sequence: CDR1 MNHEY, CDR2 SMNVEV (reference sequence). The CDR3 totals 16 residues. Trimming removed 8 bases at V and 1 base at J, with 20 bases between.

This chain connects TRBV4-1 to TRBJ2-3, with D possibly matching TRBD2 (6 bases). V gave up 4 bases and J gave up 6 bases, with 14 bases separating them. The CDR3 is 14 residues long. Per the germline V gene, CDR1 is MGHRA and CDR2 is YSYEKL. DNA of the CDR3: TGCGCCAGCAGCCGCGAGGGACGGGGGGATACGCAGTATTTT. Its protein is CASSREGRGDTQYF.

This chain joins TRBV5-1 and TRBJ2-3, with 8 bases identical to TRBD2. The trim removed 3 bases at V and 6 bases at J, leaving 12 bases unmatched. The CDR3 sequence is 16 residues long. CDR1 is SGHRS and CDR2 is YFSETQ in the germline V gene. CDR3 nucleotide sequence: TGCGCCAGCAGCTCCGCTTTACTAGCGGTTCGTGATACGCAGTATTTT. Translation: CASSSALLAVRDTQYF.

The rearrangement joins TRBV19 to TRBJ2-3; tentative D call: TRBD2 (5 bases). CDR1 LNHDA and CDR2 SQIVND come from the germline V gene (reference sequence). This CDR3 contains 16 residues. The V gene lost 5 bases and the J gene lost 3 bases, with 18 bases spanning the gap. CDR3 sequence: CASSLRRGSRTDTQYF. CDR3 in DNA: TGTGCCAGTAGTCTGAGACGCGGGTCTAGGACAGATACGCAGTATTTT.

This chain joins TRBV23-1 and TRBJ1-6; maybe TRBD1 (5 bases). TRBV23-1 is recorded as an ORF, its role being uncertain. The CDR3 extends over 15 amino acids. V gave up 1 base and J gave up 10 bases, with 14 bases separating them. This CDR3 is CASSQFGTPESPLHF. In DNA, the CDR3 is TGCGCCAGCAGTCAATTCGGGACGCCCGAATCACCCCTCCACTTT.

The rearrangement joins TRBV30 to TRBJ2-7, with D maybe TRBD1 (5 bases). CDR3 size: 15 residues. Germline V CDR1 and CDR2: GTSNPN, SVGIG (reference sequence). Trimming took 3 bases from V and 0 from J, leaving 15 bases between them. In nucleotides, the CDR3 is TGTGCCTGGAGCCCTGTTGGGGCCCTCTCCTACGAGCAGTACTTC. As protein: CAWSPVGALSYEQYF.

Here the CDR3 reads CASSALSLGGDEQFF. CDR3 sequence (DNA): TGTGCCAGCAGCGCCCTATCACTAGGGGGGGATGAGCAGTTCTTC. This chain connects TRBV9 to TRBJ2-1, with D perhaps TRBD2 (7 bases). Germline V lookup: CDR1 SGDLS, CDR2 YYNGEE. This CDR3 is built from 15 residues. Trimming removed 3 bases at V and 8 bases at J, with 18 bases between.

This chain joins TRBV10-3 and TRBJ1-2, with a possible D match to TRBD1 (6 bases). Germline lookup yields CDR1 ENHRY and CDR2 SYGVKD. Trimming removed 3 bases at V and 2 bases at J, with 16 bases between. This CDR3 has 16 residues. The CDR3 region is CAISDHTETGNYGYTF. The CDR3 DNA reads as TGTGCCATCAGTGACCACACCGAAACAGGGAACTATGGCTACACCTTC.

The chain carries TRBV5-8 and TRBJ1-5; 7 nucleotides line up with TRBD1. Trimming took 2 bases from V and 0 from J; bases not matched to a gene: 8. The germline V gene has CDR1 SGHTS and CDR2 YDEGEE. There are 17 residues in the CDR3. DNA of the CDR3: TGTGCCAGCAGCTTTTGGACAGGCCCCTATAGCAATCAGCCCCAGCATTTT. This encodes CASSFWTGPYSNQPQHF.

The chain joins TRBV5-1 to TRBJ2-5; D unclear. The CDR3 consists of 15 residues. V was shortened by 0 bases and J by 5 bases, with 14 bases between the two germline ends. Per the germline V gene, CDR1 is SGHRS and CDR2 is YFSETQ. The DNA for the CDR3 is TGCGCCAGCAGCTTGGCCACGGGCCAAGGGGAGACCCAGTACTTC. It yields the protein CASSLATGQGETQYF.

The chain recombines TRBV6-6 with TRBJ1-1; D remains unclear. V gave up 8 bases and J gave up 1 base, with 14 bases separating them. Germline values: CDR1 MNHNY, CDR2 SVGAGI (reference sequence). This CDR3 has 14 residues. CDR3 sequence (DNA): TGTGCCAGCGTGGAGGCTTTTACGAACACTGAAGCTTTCTTT. Protein product: CASVEAFTNTEAFF.

The chain uses TRBV5-1 and TRBJ2-6, with D possibly TRBD2 on 6 matching bases. The CDR3 runs to 18 residues. V dropped 5 bases and J dropped 0 bases, with 18 bases sitting between them. Germline V gives CDR1 SGHRS, CDR2 YFSETQ. The chain's CDR3 is CASSSPGAGSSGANVLTF. The CDR3 DNA is TGCGCCAGCAGTTCTCCAGGAGCGGGTAGCTCTGGGGCCAACGTCCTGACTTTC.

In this sample, this clone turned up once. J is TRBJ2-7 and V is TRBV12-2; the table names TRBD2, a call not compared with the DNA. TRBV12-2 is termed a pseudogene. The CDR3 runs 15 residues. CDR3 DNA: TGTGCAAGTCGCTTCTATAGCGGGAGCTCCTACGAGCAGTACGTC. Amino acid sequence: CASRFYSGSSYEQYV.

V is TRBV7-8 and J is TRBJ2-3; 8 bases are shared with TRBD2. J was trimmed by 5 bases and V by 4 bases; bases with no gene match: 8. Per germline, CDR1 SGHVS and CDR2 FQNEAQ. The CDR3 runs 15 residues. CDR3 nucleotide sequence: TGTGCCAGCAGCTCACTCGGGGGGGAGGGAGATACGCAGTATTTT. This translates into CASSSLGGEGDTQYF.

The J gene is TRBJ1-4, the V gene TRBV27, with TRBD1 matching 12 bases. Trimming cost V 4 bases and J 8 bases; bases outside gene matches: 5. CDR1 and CDR2 from the germline V gene are MNHEY and SMNVEV (reference sequence). The CDR3 has 15 residues. CDR3: CASSSGTGGEEKLFF. CDR3 bases: TGTGCCAGCAGTTCCGGGACAGGGGGCGAGGAAAAACTGTTTTTT.

The V call is TRBV4-3, the J call TRBJ2-7; 10 nucleotides agree with TRBD2. Germline loops: CDR1 LGHNA, CDR2 YSLEER. CDR3 size: 17 residues. V dropped 1 base and J dropped 1; count of bases not matched to a gene: 7. Written as DNA, the CDR3 is TGCGCCAGCAGCCAAGCCCCTAGCGGGAGAGGGTCCTACGAGCAGTACGTC. It specifies CASSQAPSGRGSYEQYV.

The chain recombines TRBV2 with TRBJ2-6; D remains ambiguous. The CDR3 totals 15 residues. Trimming shortened V by 4 bases and J by 0 bases, and 7 bases separated the two germline ends. Germline lookup yields CDR1 SNHLY and CDR2 FYNNEI. CDR3 bases: TGTGCCAGCAGTGTTCTGGTCTCTGGGGCCAACGTCCTGACTTTC. Its translation: CASSVLVSGANVLTF. The full variable domain, completed using reference TRBV2 and TRBJ2-6, is EPEVTQTPSHQVTQMGQEVILRCVPISNHLYFYWYRQILGQKVEFLVSFYNNEISEKSEIFDDQFSVERPDGSNFTLKIRSTKLEDSAMYFCASSVLVSGANVLTFGAGSRLTVL.

This rearrangement joins TRBV18 to TRBJ2-3; the match to TRBD2 covers 11 bases. The CDR3 is 15 residues long. CDR1 and CDR2 (germline): KGHSH, LQKENI. V lost 5 bases, J lost 4 bases, and 5 bases stayed unmatched. For the CDR3, the DNA is TGTGCCAGCTCAACTAGCGGGAGTTTGGCAGATACGCAGTATTTT. Translating it yields CASSTSGSLADTQYF.

CDR3 sequence reads: CASSLGGSQPQHF. DNA for the CDR3: TGTGCCAGCAGCTTAGGAGGGAGTCAGCCCCAGCATTTT. V and J are TRBV7-3 and TRBJ1-5, with no clear D. This CDR3 region has 13 residues. Germline V CDR1 and CDR2: SGHTA, FQGTGA. The ends were cut back, 2 bases at V and 6 bases at J, with 8 bases in the middle.

This chain joins TRBV12-5 and TRBJ2-5; TRBD2 agrees at 9 bases. This CDR3 has 18 residues. The V gene end was trimmed by 0 bases and the J gene end by 4 bases; junction bases not matched to a gene: 12. Germline assignment: CDR1 LGHNT and CDR2 FRNRAP. In nucleotides, the CDR3 is TGTGCTAGTGGTTTGGTAAGTTTGTGGCGGGAGGGGGTAGAGACCCAGTACTTC. Encoded protein: CASGLVSLWREGVETQYF.